What follows are 15 T cell receptor beta chains derived from one specimen sequenced in a study of cytomegalovirus exposure and HLA in healthy donors. The study ran its PCR with 60 Vbeta and 13 Jbeta primers. Sequencing was performed with immunoSEQ multiplex PCR; in TCRdb, only in-frame clones are kept and a portion is missing. The repertoire holds 130,000 to 150,000 clones, with less than 85% as singletons. The sample comprised PBMCs. All receptors derive from a man aged 18 to 29 in good health and CMV-seropositive.

The chain employs TRBV6-9 and TRBJ2-1, with 9 bases fitting TRBD2. This CDR3 contains 15 residues. J was trimmed by 7 bases and V by 5 bases; bases with no gene match: 9. Germline assignment: CDR1 MNHGY and CDR2 SVAAGI. DNA of the CDR3: TGTGCCAGCAGTCACCTGGCGGGGGGGATGAATGAGCAGTTCTTC. Amino acid sequence: CASSHLAGGMNEQFF.

This rearrangement joins TRBV18 to TRBJ2-3, with D tentatively TRBD2 (6 bases). The CDR3 runs to 16 residues. CDR1 and CDR2 from the germline V gene are KGHSH and LQKENI. Trimming cost V 3 bases and J 2 bases, with 15 bases left between them. The CDR3 nucleotides are TGTGCCAGCTCACCCACCGGGAGCTCATTCACAGATACGCAGTATTTT. As protein: CASSPTGSSFTDTQYF.

The genes are TRBV2 and TRBJ1-2; 7 bases fit TRBD1. V trimming: 7 bases; J trimming: 0 bases; junction bases outside the gene matches: 8. The germline V gene has CDR1 SNHLY and CDR2 FYNNEI. This CDR3 comprises 15 residues. CDR3 bases: TGTGCCAGCAACCCCGACAGGGCGGCTAACTATGGCTACACCTTC. This codes for CASNPDRAANYGYTF.

The chain uses TRBV28 and TRBJ1-2; the D gene is possibly TRBD1 (6 bases). Germline lookup yields CDR1 MDHEN and CDR2 SYDVKM. V dropped 1 base and J dropped 8 bases, with 23 bases sitting between them. This CDR3 has 17 amino acids. The CDR3 is CASSLYPSPKDRGGYTF. The CDR3 DNA reads TGTGCCAGCAGTTTATACCCCTCTCCGAAGGACAGAGGGGGCTACACCTTC.

The rearrangement links TRBV5-1 to TRBJ2-1; 11 positions match TRBD2. This CDR3 is 15 amino acids long. The junction had 3 bases not matched to a gene; V was cut back by 2 bases and J by 5 bases. Germline loops: CDR1 SGHRS, CDR2 YFSETQ. DNA of the CDR3: TGCGCCAGCAGCTTTGGACTAGCGGGCCACAATGAGCAGTTCTTC. It codes for CASSFGLAGHNEQFF. The full variable domain, completed using reference TRBV5-1 and TRBJ2-1, is KAGVTQTPRYLIKTRGQQVTLSCSPISGHRSVSWYQQTPGQGLQFLFEYFSETQRNKGNFPGRFSGRQFSNSRSEMNVSTLELGDSALYLCASSFGLAGHNEQFFGPGTRLTVL.

Worth noting for this clone: One end of the junction fails to match germline, which may point to a read error. The same CDR3 also results from other DNA sequences found in this sample. The rearrangement uses TRBV19 and TRBJ1-1; maybe TRBD1 (5 bases). The CDR3 is 15 residues long. Germline CDR1 reads LNHDA; CDR2 reads SQIVND (reference sequence). The CDR3 loop reads CASTLTGSGYTEAFF. CDR3 nucleotides: TGTGCCAGTACCTTAACAGGTTCCGGGTACACTGAGGCTTTCTTT.

CDR3 loop: CASDSGQVHNEQFF. The CDR3 DNA follows: TGTGCCAGCGATTCTGGACAGGTCCACAATGAGCAGTTCTTC. The chain has TRBV11-2 and TRBJ2-1; the match to TRBD1 covers 7 bases. Trimming at V came to 8 bases and at J to 5 bases, leaving 9 bases not matched to a gene. Looked up from germline, CDR1 is SGHAT and CDR2 is FQNNGV. This CDR3 region has 14 residues.

The chain couples TRBV9 to TRBJ2-1; TRBD2 matches at 8 bases. This CDR3 has 14 amino acids. The germline V gene has CDR1 SGDLS and CDR2 YYNGEE. With V trimmed by 0 bases and J by 6 bases, 2 bases remained unmatched. CDR3 sequence reads: CASSVVAGINEQFF. DNA of the CDR3: TGTGCCAGCAGCGTAGTAGCGGGGATCAATGAGCAGTTCTTC.

The chain joins TRBV18 to TRBJ1-2, with 7 bases matching TRBD1. The germline gives CDR1 KGHSH, CDR2 LQKENI. The CDR3 is 15 amino acids. Unmatched junction bases numbered 4, after V lost 3 bases and J lost 0 bases. The CDR3 region is CASSPYTGANYGYTF. CDR3 nucleotide sequence: TGTGCCAGCTCACCTTACACAGGGGCTAACTATGGCTACACCTTC.

Within the sample, this clone is medium-sized (0.01 to 0.1%). The J gene is TRBJ1-1, the V gene TRBV27; D is possibly TRBD1 (6 bases). V lost 6 bases and J 2 bases, leaving 16 bases between the germline ends. The CDR3 loop spans 15 amino acids. The germline V gene has CDR1 MNHEY and CDR2 SMNVEV (reference sequence). The DNA for the CDR3 is TGTGCCAGCAGGTCCGGGGGGGCCGTAAACACTGAAGCTTTCTTT. This sequence encodes CASRSGGAVNTEAFF.

This clone was observed a few times. The genes are TRBV5-4 and TRBJ2-7; D possibly corresponds to TRBD2 (6 bases). Trimming pared 0 bases from V and 5 bases from J, leaving 12 bases between. The CDR3 covers 14 residues. CDR1 and CDR2 (germline): SGHNT, YYREEE (reference sequence). The CDR3 DNA follows: TGTGCCAGCAGCTTGGGGAGGGTTACACACGAGCAGTACTTC. Protein product: CASSLGRVTHEQYF.

CDR3 in DNA: TGTGCCAGCAGCCCCATTGTCGGGGTAAACGAGCAGTACTTC. Its translation: CASSPIVGVNEQYF. The V and J genes are TRBV28 and TRBJ2-7; a possible D gene is TRBD2 (5 bases). CDR1 and CDR2 from the germline V gene are MDHEN and SYDVKM. This CDR3 has 14 residues. Trimming stripped 6 bases from V and 5 bases from J, with 17 bases between.

The chain carries TRBV5-1 and TRBJ1-2; 7 positions match TRBD1. The length of the CDR3 is 14 residues. Germline V gene data show CDR1 as SGHRS and CDR2 as YFSETQ. Trimming removed 3 bases from V and 0 bases from J; junction bases left unmatched: 2. The CDR3 is CASSSGQSNYGYTF. CDR3 bases: TGCGCCAGCAGCTCGGGACAGTCTAACTATGGCTACACCTTC.

The table lists this clone with a few counts. The chain recombines TRBV7-9 with TRBJ1-1, with TRBD1 identical over 12 bases. The CDR3 has 14 residues. Germline V lookup: CDR1 SEHNR, CDR2 FQNEAQ (reference sequence). J was trimmed by 10 bases and V by 5 bases; bases with no gene match: 8. The CDR3 spells CASSRGQGAGGAFF. The CDR3 bases are TGTGCCAGCAGCAGGGGACAGGGGGCTGGAGGAGCTTTCTTT.

The rearrangement joins TRBV9 to TRBJ2-7; TRBD2 agrees at 7 bases. Germline V gene sequence: CDR1 SGDLS, CDR2 YYNGEE. After removal of 7 bases from V and 0 bases from J, the junction contained 13 bases not matched to a gene. The CDR3 spans 16 residues. In DNA form, the CDR3 reads TGTGCCAGCGGATCGCACAATGGGGACTACTCCTACGAGCAGTACTTC. Protein: CASGSHNGDYSYEQYF.